This T cell receptor beta chain was identified during a study of blood T cell repertoires in COVID-19. As for the study in general: Italy, Spain and the United States were the sources of the convalescent and acute COVID-19 samples. In each case, the material was cDNA or gDNA derived from T cells, B-cell-depleted T cells, or PBMCs.

A note on this clone: This sample includes further DNA sequences coding for the same CDR3.

The trim removed 5 bases at V and 1 base at J, leaving 3 bases unmatched. Germline lookup yields CDR1 SGHAT and CDR2 FQNNGV. The CDR3 is 14 residues long. In the original workflow: From reference gene primer amplification, estimates of nucleated cell counts were derived. Data came from immunoSEQ multiplex PCR; TCRdb stores just in-frame clones and leaves some out. V, J and clone size derive from that table, while D and trimming were established from the DNA sequence. This table holds more than 200,000 clones, 83% found once. Specimen: peripheral blood. This chain uses TRBV11-2 with TRBJ1-1; 8 bases are shared with TRBD1. The receptor comes from a man in his forties or fifties with active or convalescent COVID-19. The DNA of the CDR3 is TGTGCCAGCAGCGCTGGACAGGGGAACACTGAAGCTTTCTTT. Protein sequence: CASSAGQGNTEAFF.